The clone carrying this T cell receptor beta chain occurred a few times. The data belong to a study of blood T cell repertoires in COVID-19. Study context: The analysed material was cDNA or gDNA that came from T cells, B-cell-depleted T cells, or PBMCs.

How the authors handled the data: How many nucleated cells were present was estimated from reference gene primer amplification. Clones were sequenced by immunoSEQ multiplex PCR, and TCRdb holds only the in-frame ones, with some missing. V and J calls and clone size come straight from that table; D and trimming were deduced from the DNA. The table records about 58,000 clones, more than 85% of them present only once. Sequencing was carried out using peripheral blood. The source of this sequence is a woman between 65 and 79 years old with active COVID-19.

The CDR3 loop reads CASSLGRDRGYTF. DNA of the CDR3: TGTGCCAGCAGTTTAGGCAGGGATCGTGGCTACACCTTC. The chain employs TRBV12-3 or TRBV12-4 and TRBJ1-2; D possibly corresponds to TRBD1 (5 bases). Trimming left V 1 base short and J 7 bases short, with 10 bases between. CDR3 length equals 13 residues.